The clone carrying this TCR beta chain came up many times. The antigen is undetermined. The data stem from a study of blood T cells in healthy people across ages. Findings and caveats of the study: Donors of long life had a larger count of naive CD4+ cells and greater diversity than aged donors.

The CDR3 contains 13 residues. After removal of 5 bases from V and 3 bases from J, the junction contained 2 bases not matched to a gene. Germline CDR1 SGHTA, CDR2 FQGTGA. Alongside a J-beta primer mix, a sample-barcoded 5' primer served in a second PCR lasting 7 to 11 cycles. TCRdb re-called the 5' RACE reads with MiXCR, one entry per CDR3 protein. The repertoire holds around 1,000,000 distinct CDR3 sequences, around 27% seen once, with around 0.75% in the top ten. RNA extraction gave at least 5 micrograms of total RNA per sample. This sample also appeared in a second study, on T cells of mothers and their children.

The clonotype comes from a girl under 10 years old in good health. The V gene is TRBV7-3, the J gene TRBJ1-1, with 8 bases lining up with TRBD1. The source material was blood. CDR3: CASSLQGDTEAFF. CDR3 in DNA: TGTGCCAGCAGCCTACAGGGGGACACTGAAGCTTTCTTT.